The clone carrying this T cell receptor (beta chain) was detected only once. Its cognate antigen is unknown. The CDR3 spans 16 residues. CDR1 is SGHAT and CDR2 is FQNNGV in the germline V gene. V shed 1 base, J shed 3 bases, and the junction held 5 bases outside the gene matches. Some clones are missing from TCRdb's copy, which holds only in-frame ones; the method was immunoSEQ multiplex PCR. The sample contains some 180,000 clones, 70% to 90% of which appear only once. This entry is derived from a study of T cell responses to AZD1222 COVID-19 vaccine. Whole-study findings and limits: CD4 TCRs associated with vaccination spanned spike, dominating at 160-218 and 743-854.

Some second doses came at about 4 weeks and others at about 12 weeks; these were pooled. The specimen comprised peripheral blood, sampled 28 days after the second AZD1222 dose. The chain couples TRBV11-2 to TRBJ2-1; TRBD2 agrees at 8 bases. The clonotype originates from an adult who received the AZD1222 COVID-19 vaccine. CDR3 sequence: CASSLGRAGGYNEQFF. The CDR3 DNA follows: TGTGCCAGCAGCTTAGGACGGGCGGGGGGCTACAATGAGCAGTTCTTC.